This T cell receptor (beta chain) was sequenced in a study of early T cells in non-severe SARS-CoV-2 infection. Using its own MiXCR run on the 5' RACE reads, TCRdb lists one record per CDR3 protein. The sample records about 61,000 distinct CDR3 sequences, 11% being singletons. Deletions cut 2 bases from V and 2 bases from J, with 15 bases between. The CDR3 has 16 amino acids. This sequence joins TRBV12-3 or TRBV12-4 and TRBJ1-1, with D perhaps matching TRBD1 (5 bases). Sequences were obtained from whole blood. The receptor was derived from an adult who was a healthcare worker with PCR-confirmed SARS-CoV-2 infection or an uninfected control (not recorded which). The DNA for the CDR3 is TGTGCCAGCAGTTTAAGAGGGGCACCGACCAACACTGAAGCTTTCTTT. Amino acid sequence: CASSLRGAPTNTEAFF.